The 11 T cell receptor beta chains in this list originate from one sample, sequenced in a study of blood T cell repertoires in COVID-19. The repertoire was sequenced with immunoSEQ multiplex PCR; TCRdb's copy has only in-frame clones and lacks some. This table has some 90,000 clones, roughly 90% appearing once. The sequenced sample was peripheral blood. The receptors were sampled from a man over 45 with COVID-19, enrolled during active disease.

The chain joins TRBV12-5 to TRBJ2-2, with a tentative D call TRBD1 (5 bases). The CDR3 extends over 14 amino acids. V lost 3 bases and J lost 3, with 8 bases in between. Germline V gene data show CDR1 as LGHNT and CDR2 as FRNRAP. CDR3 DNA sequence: TGTGCTAGTGGTTTCGACAGTTACACCGGGGAGCTGTTTTTT. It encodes CASGFDSYTGELFF.

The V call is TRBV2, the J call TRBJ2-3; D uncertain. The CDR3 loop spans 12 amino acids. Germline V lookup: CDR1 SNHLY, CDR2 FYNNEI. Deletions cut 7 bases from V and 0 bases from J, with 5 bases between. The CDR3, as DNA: TGTGCCAGCAAACGGAGCACAGATACGCAGTATTTT. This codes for CASKRSTDTQYF.

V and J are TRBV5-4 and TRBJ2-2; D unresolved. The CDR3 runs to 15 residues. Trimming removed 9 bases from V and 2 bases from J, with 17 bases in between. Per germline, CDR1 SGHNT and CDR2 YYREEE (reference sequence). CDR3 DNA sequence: TGTGCCACCACAGCAACCGGCCTCAACACCGGGGAGCTGTTTTTT. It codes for CATTATGLNTGELFF.

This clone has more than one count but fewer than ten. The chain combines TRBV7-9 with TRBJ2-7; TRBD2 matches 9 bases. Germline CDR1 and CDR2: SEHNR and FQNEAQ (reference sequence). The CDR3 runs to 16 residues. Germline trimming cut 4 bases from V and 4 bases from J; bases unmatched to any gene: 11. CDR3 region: CASSYPTSGGTYEQYF. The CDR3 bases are TGTGCCAGCAGCTACCCGACTAGCGGAGGGACTTACGAGCAGTACTTC.

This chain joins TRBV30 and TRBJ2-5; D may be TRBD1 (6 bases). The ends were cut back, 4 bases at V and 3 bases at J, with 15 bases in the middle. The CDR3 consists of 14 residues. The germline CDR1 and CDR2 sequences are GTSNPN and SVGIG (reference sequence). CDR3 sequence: CAWIRPGEKETQYF. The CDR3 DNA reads TGTGCCTGGATTCGACCAGGGGAAAAAGAGACCCAGTACTTC.

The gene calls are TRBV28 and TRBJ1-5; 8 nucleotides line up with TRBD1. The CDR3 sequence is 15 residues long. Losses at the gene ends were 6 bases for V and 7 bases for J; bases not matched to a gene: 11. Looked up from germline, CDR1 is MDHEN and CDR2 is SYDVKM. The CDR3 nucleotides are TGTGCCAGCAGCCCCGCAGGGGGCGCGGGACAGCCCCAGCATTTT. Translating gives CASSPAGGAGQPQHF.

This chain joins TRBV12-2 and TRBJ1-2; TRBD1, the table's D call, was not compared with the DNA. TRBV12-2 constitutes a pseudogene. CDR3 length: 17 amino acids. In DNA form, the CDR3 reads TGTGCAAGTCGCTGGGACAGGACAAAGCCAGGTAACTATGGCTACACCTTC. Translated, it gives CASRWDRTKPGNYGYTF.

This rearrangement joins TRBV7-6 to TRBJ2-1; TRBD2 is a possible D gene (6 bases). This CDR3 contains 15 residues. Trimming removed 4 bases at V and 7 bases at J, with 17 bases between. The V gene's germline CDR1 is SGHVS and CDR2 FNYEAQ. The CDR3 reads CASSSNRDSGNEQFF. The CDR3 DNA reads TGTGCCAGCAGCTCAAATCGGGACTCAGGAAATGAGCAGTTCTTC.

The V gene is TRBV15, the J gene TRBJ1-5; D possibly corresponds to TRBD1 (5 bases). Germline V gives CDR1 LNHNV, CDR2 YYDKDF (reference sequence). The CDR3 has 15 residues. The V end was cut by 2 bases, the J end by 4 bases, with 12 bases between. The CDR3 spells CATSRTGNGNQPQHF. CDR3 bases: TGTGCCACCAGCAGAACAGGAAATGGAAATCAGCCCCAGCATTTT.

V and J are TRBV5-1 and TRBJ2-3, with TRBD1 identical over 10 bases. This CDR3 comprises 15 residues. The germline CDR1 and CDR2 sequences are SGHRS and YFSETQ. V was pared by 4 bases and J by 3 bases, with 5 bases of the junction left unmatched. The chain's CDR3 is CASSRQGAETDTQYF. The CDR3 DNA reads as TGCGCCAGCAGCAGACAGGGGGCCGAAACAGATACGCAGTATTTT.

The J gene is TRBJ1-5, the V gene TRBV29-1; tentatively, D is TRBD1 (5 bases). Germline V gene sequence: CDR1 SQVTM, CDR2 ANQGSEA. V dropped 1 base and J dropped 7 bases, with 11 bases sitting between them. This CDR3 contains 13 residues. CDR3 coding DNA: TGCAGCGTTGAAGTGGGGCTGCGGCAGCCCCAGCATTTT. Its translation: CSVEVGLRQPQHF.